These T cell receptor beta chains were read from a single sample in a study of cytomegalovirus exposure and HLA in healthy donors. Data came from immunoSEQ multiplex PCR; TCRdb stores just in-frame clones and leaves some out. The top ten hold 0.6% to 0.95% of the sample, which has 150,000 or so clones, over 60% seen once. Sequences were obtained from PBMCs. The source of these receptors is a female donor in good health and CMV-seronegative. CDR3s leave out the opening cysteine and the closing phenylalanine or tryptophan. Fields, in order: CDR3 protein, D gene, V gene, clone size. A D gene is named only where the DNA matches it firmly. For some rows the clone size is stated as once, few or many, or as a class when expanded; others skip it.

ASNDWTAYNSPLH,.,TRBV4-1,.
ASSESGTRNNEQF,.,TRBV19,.
ASSAQRGGTGELF,.,TRBV28,.
ASSSWTSGVTDTQY,TRBD2,TRBV7-2,.
ASSSWRGRALNEQF,TRBD2,TRBV7-2,few
ASSLDSYNQPQH,.,TRBV18,.
ASSSGLLNTEAF,.,TRBV7-2,.
AWSMWGPGELF,.,TRBV30,.
ASSPDINYNEQF,.,TRBV7-9,few
ASSPPRRDLSGYT,.,TRBV18,.
ASSFSGTSVQNIQY,TRBD2,TRBV7-2,few
ASSQDHNQPQH,.,TRBV4-1,few
ASSVGLADITDTQY,TRBD2,TRBV9,.
ASTPRVGGETQY,TRBD2,TRBV6-5,.
ASSLSISENEQF,.,TRBV7-9,once
ASSKVCRGLAGFSSYNEQF,.,TRBV21-1,.
ASVQDRTYGYT,TRBD1,TRBV2,.
ATSRARSPYNEQF,.,TRBV15,.
SSSLASGGFTDTQY,TRBD2,TRBV7-9,.
ASSMGDGGGYT,.,TRBV19,.
SVVDSVNIQY,.,TRBV29-1,.